Listed below are T cell receptor beta chains from one sample, sequenced in a study of blood T cell repertoires in COVID-19. TCRdb's copy holds only in-frame clones and misses some; the assay was immunoSEQ multiplex PCR. Of fewer than 300,000 clones in the sample, about 91% were seen once. Sequences were obtained from peripheral blood. Receptors originate from a person between 18 and 30 years old with COVID-19, enrolled during active disease. CDR3s include the opening cysteine and the closing phenylalanine or tryptophan. Each record gives: clone size, V gene, J gene, D gene, CDR3 DNA, CDR3 protein. The D gene is left open where the match is weak. Clone size, where shown, is once, few, many, or a class for clones that have expanded.

.,TRBV5-5,TRBJ1-5,.,TGTGCCAGCAGCCGGGGGTGGGGGCAGCCCCAGCATTTT,CASSRGWGQPQHF
.,TRBV27,TRBJ2-3,.,TGTGCCAGCAGTTTCCGGGGAAGCACAGATACGCAGTATTTT,CASSFRGSTDTQYF
few,TRBV27,TRBJ2-1,.,TGTGCCAGCAGAAGGACAAGATACAATGAGCAGTTCTTC,CASRRTRYNEQFF
.,TRBV9,TRBJ2-2,.,TGTGCCAGCAGCGTAGCGGTGGTCACCGGGGAGCTGTTTTTT,CASSVAVVTGELFF
.,TRBV10-3,TRBJ2-7,.,TGTGCCAGCGCCAGAGGGAACTACGAGCAGTACTTC,CASARGNYEQYF
.,TRBV24-1,TRBJ2-2,TRBD1,TGTGCCACCAGTGATTTGGGGTGGGGGACAGGGAAAAACACCGGGGAGCTGTTTTTT,CATSDLGWGTGKNTGELFF
.,TRBV28,TRBJ1-5,TRBD1,TGTGCCAGCAGGTTGGACAGGGTAGGTGGTCAGCCCCAGCATTTT,CASRLDRVGGQPQHF
.,TRBV24-1,TRBJ2-7,TRBD1,TGTGCCACCAGCCATGCAGGGGACAGCGACGAGCAGTACTTC,CATSHAGDSDEQYF
.,TRBV7-8,TRBJ1-1,.,TGTGCCAGCAGCTTATTACAGGGGAACACTGAAGCTTTCTTT,CASSLLQGNTEAFF
.,TRBV28,TRBJ2-3,TRBD2,TGTGCCAGCAGTTTACAGGGGACTAGCGTAGTTGCAGATACGCAGTATTTT,CASSLQGTSVVADTQYF
.,TRBV29-1,TRBJ2-1,.,TGCTCAGGGCAGTCCTACAATGAGCAGTTCTTC,CSGQSYNEQFF